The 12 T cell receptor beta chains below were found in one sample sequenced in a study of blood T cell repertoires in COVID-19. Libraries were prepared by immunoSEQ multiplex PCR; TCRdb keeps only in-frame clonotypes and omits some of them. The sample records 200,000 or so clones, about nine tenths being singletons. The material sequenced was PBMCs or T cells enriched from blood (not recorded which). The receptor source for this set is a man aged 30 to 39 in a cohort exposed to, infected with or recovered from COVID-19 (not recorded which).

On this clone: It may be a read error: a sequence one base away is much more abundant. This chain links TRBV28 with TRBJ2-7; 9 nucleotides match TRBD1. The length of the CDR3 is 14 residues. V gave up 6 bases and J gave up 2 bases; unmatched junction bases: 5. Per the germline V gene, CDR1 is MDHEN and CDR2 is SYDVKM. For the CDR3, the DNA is TGTGCCAGCAGAACCGGGACAGGGCCCTACGAGCAGTACTTC. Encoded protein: CASRTGTGPYEQYF.

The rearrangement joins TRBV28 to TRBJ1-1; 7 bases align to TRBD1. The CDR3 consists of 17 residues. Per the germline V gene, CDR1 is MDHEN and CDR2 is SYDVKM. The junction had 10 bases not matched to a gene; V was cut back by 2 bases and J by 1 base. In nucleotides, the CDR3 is TGTGCCAGCAGTTTACCTCTAACAGGGGCAGAGAACACTGAAGCTTTCTTT. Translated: CASSLPLTGAENTEAFF.

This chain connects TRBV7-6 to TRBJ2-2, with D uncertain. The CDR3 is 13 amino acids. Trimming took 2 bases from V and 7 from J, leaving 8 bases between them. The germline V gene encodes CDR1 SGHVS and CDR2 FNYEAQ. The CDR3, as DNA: TGTGCCAGCAGCTTATCTAGGAGCGGGGAGCTGTTTTTT. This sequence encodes CASSLSRSGELFF.

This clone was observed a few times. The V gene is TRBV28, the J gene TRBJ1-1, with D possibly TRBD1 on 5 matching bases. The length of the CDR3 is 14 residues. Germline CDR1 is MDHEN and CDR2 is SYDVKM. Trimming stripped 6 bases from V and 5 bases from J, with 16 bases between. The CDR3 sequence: CASSLRGGSTEAFF. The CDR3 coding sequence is TGTGCCAGCAGCCTGCGGGGGGGGAGTACTGAAGCTTTCTTT.

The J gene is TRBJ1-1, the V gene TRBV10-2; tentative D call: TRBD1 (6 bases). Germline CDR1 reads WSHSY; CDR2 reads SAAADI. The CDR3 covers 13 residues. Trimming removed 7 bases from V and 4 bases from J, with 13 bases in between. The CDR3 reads CASTRDIGTEAFF. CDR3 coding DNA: TGCGCCAGCACTCGGGACATAGGCACTGAAGCTTTCTTT.

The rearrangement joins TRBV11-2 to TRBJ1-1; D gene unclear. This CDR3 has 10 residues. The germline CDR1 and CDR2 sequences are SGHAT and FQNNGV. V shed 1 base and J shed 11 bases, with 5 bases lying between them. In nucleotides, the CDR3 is TGTGCCAGCAGCTTAGTACGGGCTTTCTTT. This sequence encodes CASSLVRAFF.

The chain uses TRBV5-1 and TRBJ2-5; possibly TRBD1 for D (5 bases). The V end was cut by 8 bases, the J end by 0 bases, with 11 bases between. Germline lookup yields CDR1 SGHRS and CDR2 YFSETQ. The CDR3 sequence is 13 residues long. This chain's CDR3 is CASMQGYQETQYF. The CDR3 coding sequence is TGCGCCAGTATGCAGGGTTACCAAGAGACCCAGTACTTC.

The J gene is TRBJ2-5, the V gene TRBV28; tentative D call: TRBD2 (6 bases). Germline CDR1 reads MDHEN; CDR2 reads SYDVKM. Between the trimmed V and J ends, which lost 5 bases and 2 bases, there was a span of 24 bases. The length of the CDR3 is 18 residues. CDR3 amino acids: CASSGHIDSPAGQETQYF. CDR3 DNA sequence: TGTGCCAGCAGTGGGCACATTGACAGTCCAGCGGGTCAAGAGACCCAGTACTTC.

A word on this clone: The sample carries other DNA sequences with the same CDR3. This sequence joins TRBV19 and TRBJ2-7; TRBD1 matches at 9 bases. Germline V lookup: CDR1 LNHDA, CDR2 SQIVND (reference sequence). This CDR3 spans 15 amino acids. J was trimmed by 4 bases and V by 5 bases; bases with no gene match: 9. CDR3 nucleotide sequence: TGTGCCAGTAGTTCCCCGGGACAGGGAGATTACGAGCAGTACTTC. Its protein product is CASSSPGQGDYEQYF.

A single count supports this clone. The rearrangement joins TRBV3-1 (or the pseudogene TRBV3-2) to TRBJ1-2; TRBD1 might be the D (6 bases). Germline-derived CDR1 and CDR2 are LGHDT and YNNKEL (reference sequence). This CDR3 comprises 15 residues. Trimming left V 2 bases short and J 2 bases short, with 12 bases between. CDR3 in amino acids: CASSQNGQPNYGYTF. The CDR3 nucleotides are TGTGCCAGCAGCCAAAATGGACAGCCAAACTATGGCTACACCTTC.

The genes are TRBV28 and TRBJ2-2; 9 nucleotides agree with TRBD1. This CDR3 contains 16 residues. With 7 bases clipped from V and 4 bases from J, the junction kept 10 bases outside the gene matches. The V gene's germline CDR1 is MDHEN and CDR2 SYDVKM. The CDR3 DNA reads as TGTGCCAGCACCCTACAAACAGGGGGCCTCACCGGGGAGCTGTTTTTT. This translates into CASTLQTGGLTGELFF.

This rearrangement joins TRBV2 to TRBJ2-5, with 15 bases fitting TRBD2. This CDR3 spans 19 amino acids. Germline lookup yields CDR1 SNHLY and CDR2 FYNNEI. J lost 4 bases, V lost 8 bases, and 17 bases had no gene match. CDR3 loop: CASLGQSGLAGGRTETQYF. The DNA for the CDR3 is TGTGCCAGCCTTGGACAGTCGGGACTAGCGGGAGGCCGAACAGAGACCCAGTACTTC.